Each of the 7 T cell receptor beta chains below was sequenced from the same sample in a study of blood T cell repertoires in COVID-19. TCRdb's table, derived via immunoSEQ multiplex PCR, lists solely in-frame clones and lacks some. Of hundreds of thousands of clones listed, over 75% are singletons. Sequencing used peripheral blood. The receptors here all came from a human donor in a cohort sampled during active COVID-19.

This clone was counted only a few times. V usage is TRBV30 and J usage is TRBJ1-1, with D tentatively TRBD1 (5 bases). CDR1 is GTSNPN and CDR2 is SVGIG in the germline V gene (reference sequence). V shed 0 bases and J shed 5 bases, with 7 bases lying between them. CDR3 length: 12 amino acids. The CDR3 DNA reads as TGTGCCTGGAGTGTACAGGCAACTGAAGCTTTCTTT. It specifies CAWSVQATEAFF.

Regarding this clone: The sample holds other DNA sequences that translate to the same CDR3. The V call is TRBV7-9, the J call TRBJ2-7; possibly TRBD1 for D (5 bases). The CDR3 loop spans 12 amino acids. The ends were cut back, 1 base at V and 4 bases at J, with 5 bases in the middle. Per the germline V gene, CDR1 is SEHNR and CDR2 is FQNEAQ (reference sequence). The CDR3 bases are TGTGCCAGCAGCTTAGGACAGTACGAGCAGTACTTC. Encoded protein: CASSLGQYEQYF.

The chain joins TRBV3-1 (or the pseudogene TRBV3-2) to TRBJ1-5, with 9 nucleotides matching TRBD1. Trimming took 11 bases from V and 5 from J; bases not matched to a gene: 7. Germline-derived CDR1 and CDR2 are LGHDT and YNNKEL (reference sequence). This CDR3 contains 13 residues. This chain's CDR3 is CAGQGFMDQPQHF. For the CDR3, the DNA is TGTGCCGGACAGGGGTTTATGGATCAGCCCCAGCATTTT.

The chain employs TRBV7-9 and TRBJ1-1; D gene uncertain. The germline V gene has CDR1 SEHNR and CDR2 FQNEAQ (reference sequence). The CDR3 runs 12 residues. Trimming left V 5 bases short and J 10 bases short, with 14 bases between. The CDR3 loop reads CASSVPGFGAFF. CDR3 sequence (DNA): TGTGCCAGCAGCGTCCCGGGGTTCGGAGCTTTCTTT.

This chain connects TRBV4-1 to TRBJ1-3; D may be TRBD1 (6 bases). Germline values: CDR1 MGHRA, CDR2 YSYEKL. The CDR3 covers 15 residues. V was pared by 0 bases and J by 4 bases, with 10 bases between. DNA of the CDR3: TGCGCCAGCAGCCAAGATTCCGGGACAGGAAACACCATATATTTT. Amino acids: CASSQDSGTGNTIYF.

This clone was detected once. The chain has TRBV2 and TRBJ2-7; 8 bases are shared with TRBD2. This CDR3 has 13 amino acids. Germline lookup yields CDR1 SNHLY and CDR2 FYNNEI. J lost 0 bases, V lost 8 bases, and 3 bases had no gene match. CDR3 sequence: CASERGSSYEQYF. CDR3 sequence (DNA): TGTGCCAGCGAGCGGGGGAGCTCCTACGAGCAGTACTTC.

The chain employs TRBV2 and TRBJ1-1, with 9 bases lining up with TRBD1. Germline-derived CDR1 and CDR2 are SNHLY and FYNNEI. This CDR3 comprises 14 residues. The V gene end was trimmed by 3 bases and the J gene end by 5 bases; junction bases not matched to a gene: 4. This chain's CDR3 is CASSDTGGKTEAFF. The CDR3 DNA follows: TGTGCCAGCAGTGATACAGGGGGCAAAACTGAAGCTTTCTTT.